The present TCR beta chain was sequenced within a study of blood T cell repertoires in COVID-19. The table came from immunoSEQ multiplex PCR; TCRdb's copy has only in-frame clones and leaves some out. The sample records about 130,000 clones, roughly 88% being singletons. This receptor was obtained from a man aged 45-65 years who had recovered from COVID-19. Sequencing was carried out using PBMCs or T cells enriched from blood (not recorded which).

In DNA form, the CDR3 reads TGTGCCAGCAGTACAAACCAGGGGATATATGGCTACACCTTC. This translates into CASSTNQGIYGYTF. This sequence joins TRBV27 and TRBJ1-2; D is possibly TRBD1 (6 bases). Germline CDR1 MNHEY, CDR2 SMNVEV (reference sequence). V was trimmed by 5 bases and J by 5 bases, leaving 15 bases between them. There are 14 residues in the CDR3.